Presented here are 30 T cell receptor beta chains from one specimen sequenced in a study of T cells in Graves' hyperthyroidism and ophthalmopathy. Researchers amplified the TCR beta CDR3 regions from RNA transcripts. During a first-round RT-PCR of the TCR CDR3, the HTBI primer set was used. From the multiplex PCR reads, TCRdb called clonotypes with MiXCR, one entry per CDR3 protein. The sample contains 490,000 or so distinct CDR3 sequences, 15% to 20% of which appear only once. The sequenced material came from blood. Receptors were obtained from a middle-aged man with Graves' ophthalmopathy.

This clonotype was found a few times. The V gene is TRBV5-1, the J gene TRBJ2-2; perhaps TRBD2 as D (5 bases). Per the germline V gene, CDR1 is SGHRS and CDR2 is YFSETQ. The CDR3 has 13 amino acids. V was cut by 7 bases and J by 5 bases, with 12 bases left in between. CDR3 coding DNA: TGCGCCAGCCGAGGGAAAAGGACCGGGGAGCTGTTTTTT. Translated: CASRGKRTGELFF.

This clonotype was seen a few times. The chain employs TRBV10-3 and TRBJ1-4, with D unresolved. V lost 6 bases and J 1 base, leaving 9 bases between the germline ends. This CDR3 contains 14 residues. Germline CDR1 ENHRY, CDR2 SYGVKD. The DNA for the CDR3 is TGTGCCATCAGCGATGGCCGAACTAATGAAAAACTGTTTTTT. Protein: CAISDGRTNEKLFF.

The rearrangement joins TRBV11-2 to TRBJ2-6; 9 bases line up with TRBD1. This CDR3 has 20 residues. Trimming cost V 2 bases and J 0 bases; bases outside gene matches: 11. Germline CDR1 reads SGHAT; CDR2 reads FQNNGV. The CDR3 region is CASSLSHRGLSFSGANVLTF. DNA of the CDR3: TGTGCCAGCAGCTTATCCCACAGGGGGCTATCTTTCTCTGGGGCCAACGTCCTGACTTTC.

In this sample, this clonotype turned up once. The genes are TRBV6-5 and TRBJ1-1; D not certain. V lost 2 bases, J lost 0 bases, and 10 bases lay in between. The CDR3 loop spans 15 amino acids. Germline CDR1 and CDR2: MNHEY and SVGAGI. The CDR3 sequence is CASSYVRGMNTEAFF. The CDR3 nucleotides are TGTGCCAGCAGTTACGTTCGGGGAATGAACACTGAAGCTTTCTTT.

This chain joins TRBV10-1 and TRBJ1-1, with D maybe TRBD1 (6 bases). This CDR3 region has 13 residues. CDR1 WNHNN and CDR2 SYGVQD come from the germline V gene (reference sequence). V lost 2 bases, J lost 4 bases, and 8 bases lay in between. The CDR3 here is CASSEMGATEAFF. The CDR3 bases are TGCGCCAGCAGTGAGATGGGGGCCACTGAAGCTTTCTTT.

This clonotype was seen at least ten times. The rearrangement links TRBV5-1 to TRBJ1-1, with unresolved D. There are 14 residues in the CDR3. The germline CDR1 and CDR2 sequences are SGHRS and YFSETQ. The V end lost 4 bases, the J end lost 1 base, and 11 bases lay between the germline ends. In DNA form, the CDR3 reads TGCGCCAGCAGCCCCGGGATGACGAACACTGAAGCTTTCTTT. Translated, it gives CASSPGMTNTEAFF.

The chain recombines TRBV7-2 with TRBJ1-5; 8 nucleotides match TRBD1. V shed 5 bases and J 7 bases; nucleotides not matched to a gene: 7. This CDR3 is 14 amino acids long. Germline CDR1 is SGHTA and CDR2 is FQGNSA. CDR3 protein: CASSPQGEGQPQHF. DNA of the CDR3: TGTGCCAGCAGCCCACAGGGGGAGGGACAGCCCCAGCATTTT.

This chain uses TRBV6-1 with TRBJ2-1, with D possibly being TRBD2 (5 bases). Between the trimmed V and J ends, which lost 6 bases and 0 bases, there was a span of 15 bases. Germline lookup yields CDR1 MNHNS and CDR2 SASEGT. The CDR3 consists of 16 residues. In DNA, the CDR3 is TGTGCCAGCAGCCCTTTTTCGGGGTACTCCTACAATGAGCAGTTCTTC. Its translation: CASSPFSGYSYNEQFF.

This sequence joins TRBV28 and TRBJ1-4; TRBD1 is a possible D gene (5 bases). From germline, CDR1 is MDHEN and CDR2 SYDVKM. This CDR3 is built from 14 residues. Trimming removed 6 bases at V and 6 bases at J, with 14 bases between. CDR3 in amino acids: CASRLPGTHEKLFF. CDR3 DNA: TGTGCCAGCAGGTTACCCGGGACCCATGAAAAACTGTTTTTT.

The chain recombines TRBV6-1 with TRBJ1-2; D remains unclear. Germline-derived CDR1 and CDR2 are MNHNS and SASEGT. The CDR3 has 13 residues. V was cut by 7 bases and J by 5 bases, with 14 bases left in between. DNA for the CDR3: TGTGCCAGCATTCCGAGTGATCGGTATGGCTACACCTTC. Amino acid sequence: CASIPSDRYGYTF.

The rearrangement links TRBV29-1 to TRBJ1-2; D not resolved. Germline V lookup: CDR1 SQVTM, CDR2 ANQGSEA. V was trimmed by 4 bases and J by 4 bases, leaving 7 bases between them. The CDR3 spans 11 residues. For the CDR3, the DNA is TGCAGCGTTGGTGGGATCTATGGCTACACCTTC. It specifies CSVGGIYGYTF.

This clonotype was seen only a few times. The CDR3 sequence is CASSLAHGFGQPQHF. CDR3 DNA sequence: TGTGCCAGCAGCTTAGCCCATGGGTTCGGGCAGCCCCAGCATTTT. The chain joins TRBV7-2 to TRBJ1-5; D ambiguous. V was trimmed by 0 bases and J by 7 bases, leaving 13 bases between them. This CDR3 contains 15 residues. Germline-derived CDR1 and CDR2 are SGHTA and FQGNSA.

This sequence joins TRBV30 and TRBJ2-7; D is unresolved. CDR1 and CDR2 from the germline V gene are GTSNPN and SVGIG (reference sequence). This CDR3 spans 16 amino acids. Trimming cost V 0 bases and J 0 bases, with 15 bases left between them. The CDR3 sequence: CAWSVWVAGPSYEQYF. The CDR3 DNA is TGTGCCTGGAGTGTATGGGTCGCAGGCCCCTCCTACGAGCAGTACTTC.

The chain carries TRBV19 and TRBJ2-3; D is perhaps TRBD1 or TRBD2 (5 bases each). Germline V lookup: CDR1 LNHDA, CDR2 SQIVND (reference sequence). V was clipped by 10 bases and J by 2 bases, with 25 bases between them. This CDR3 is 17 amino acids long. CDR3 sequence reads: CATTQQRRDGHTDTQYF. The DNA for the CDR3 is TGTGCCACCACCCAACAACGCCGGGACGGCCACACAGATACGCAGTATTTT.

This clonotype occurred many times. This rearrangement joins TRBV28 to TRBJ1-4, with D uncertain. Per germline, CDR1 MDHEN and CDR2 SYDVKM. Trimming stripped 7 bases from V and 5 bases from J, with 11 bases between. This CDR3 comprises 13 residues. The CDR3 here is CASISGRNEKLFF. The DNA of the CDR3 is TGTGCCAGCATAAGCGGACGGAATGAAAAACTGTTTTTT.

This clonotype showed up many times. V is TRBV29-1 and J is TRBJ2-5; weak D call: TRBD2 (6 bases). The CDR3 runs to 11 residues. Germline lookup yields CDR1 SQVTM and CDR2 ANQGSEA. The germline V and J ends were trimmed by 5 bases and 10 bases, with 14 bases remaining between them. The CDR3 DNA is TGCAGCGTTCCTGTGGGGGGAGGCCAGTACTTC. As protein: CSVPVGGGQYF.

This sequence joins TRBV14 and TRBJ1-5; a possible D gene is TRBD1 (6 bases). Per germline, CDR1 SGHDN and CDR2 FVKESK. V dropped 0 bases and J dropped 3 bases, with 15 bases sitting between them. This CDR3 contains 17 residues. CDR3 nucleotide sequence: TGTGCCAGCAGCCAAGAATACCGGAACAGGGACAATCAGCCCCAGCATTTT. Amino acid sequence: CASSQEYRNRDNQPQHF.

The rearrangement uses TRBV11-2 and TRBJ2-7; TRBD2 matches 13 bases. The CDR3 spans 18 residues. The ends lost 8 bases at V and 3 bases at J; junction bases unmatched: 16. Germline CDR1 reads SGHAT; CDR2 reads FQNNGV. CDR3 sequence: CASGYPPTGTSGVYEQYF. The CDR3 DNA is TGTGCCAGCGGATACCCCCCTACCGGGACTAGCGGGGTCTACGAGCAGTACTTC.

This clonotype occurred once. V and J are TRBV27 and TRBJ1-5; D is perhaps TRBD1 (6 bases). Trimming cost V 9 bases and J 2 bases, with 14 bases left between them. The CDR3 is made up of 14 amino acids. Germline V gives CDR1 MNHEY, CDR2 SMNVEV (reference sequence). In DNA form, the CDR3 reads TGTGCCAGTATGGCAGGACAGCGCAATCAGCCCCAGCATTTT. Translated, it gives CASMAGQRNQPQHF.

The V and J genes are TRBV6-5 and TRBJ1-4, with D possibly being TRBD1 (6 bases). The V end was cut by 0 bases, the J end by 8 bases, with 19 bases between. The CDR3 length is 17 residues. Germline V gene sequence: CDR1 MNHEY, CDR2 SVGAGI. In nucleotides, the CDR3 is TGTGCCAGCAGTTACTCGATGGAGACAGGCGATAGAGAAAAACTGTTTTTT. It translates to CASSYSMETGDREKLFF.

This clonotype turned up a few times. This rearrangement joins TRBV4-2 to TRBJ2-1; 12 nucleotides agree with TRBD2. The junction had 5 bases not matched to a gene; V was cut back by 1 base and J by 7 bases. Germline CDR1 is LGHNA and CDR2 is YNFKEQ. The CDR3 runs 16 residues. In DNA form, the CDR3 reads TGTGCCAGCAGCCAAGCTCAACTAGCGGGAGGAAATGAGCAGTTCTTC. It is translated as CASSQAQLAGGNEQFF.

This chain links TRBV20-1 with TRBJ1-5, with D uncertain. The CDR3 length is 14 residues. Germline V gene sequence: CDR1 DFQATT, CDR2 SNEGSKA (reference sequence). V was clipped by 4 bases and J by 0 bases, with 10 bases between them. The CDR3, as DNA: TGCAGTGCTATCAGCACCTATAGCAATCAGCCCCAGCATTTT. Translation gives CSAISTYSNQPQHF.

This clonotype turned up a few times. This chain connects TRBV24-1 to TRBJ2-2, with 12 bases fitting TRBD2. V lost 5 bases and J lost 7; bases outside the gene matches: 10. CDR3 length equals 17 residues. Germline V gene sequence: CDR1 KGHDR, CDR2 SFDVKD. The CDR3 sequence: CATSGLGLAGLNGELFF. CDR3 in DNA: TGTGCCACCAGTGGTCTGGGACTAGCGGGCTTGAACGGGGAGCTGTTTTTT.

CDR3 protein: CASSLLLETQYF. CDR3 bases: TGTGCCAGCAGTCTCTTGCTAGAGACCCAGTACTTC. The V and J genes are TRBV12-3 or TRBV12-4 and TRBJ2-5; D is unclear. Trimming cost V 5 bases and J 4 bases, with 8 bases left between them. The CDR3 is 12 amino acids.

This clonotype was counted a few times. The J gene is TRBJ2-1, the V gene TRBV7-9, with D maybe TRBD1 (6 bases). Germline assignment: CDR1 SEHNR and CDR2 FQNEAQ (reference sequence). V gave up 5 bases and J gave up 4 bases, with 15 bases separating them. The CDR3 length is 15 residues. The CDR3 is CASSRTATGYNEQFF. Here the CDR3 DNA reads TGTGCCAGCAGCCGCACCGCAACAGGGTACAATGAGCAGTTCTTC. The full variable domain, rest sourced from reference TRBV7-9 and TRBJ2-1, is DTGVSQNPRHKITKRGQNVTFRCDPISEHNRLYWYRQTLGQGPEFLTYFQNEAQLEKSRLLSDRFSAERPKGSFSTLEIQRTEQGDSAMYLCASSRTATGYNEQFFGPGTRLTVL.

In its sample, this clonotype was seen many times. The V call is TRBV28, the J call TRBJ2-4; 9 nucleotides align to TRBD1. This CDR3 contains 16 residues. With 0 bases clipped from V and 7 bases from J, the junction kept 7 bases outside the gene matches. Germline values: CDR1 MDHEN, CDR2 SYDVKM. Written as DNA, the CDR3 is TGTGCCAGCAGTTTATGGGGACAGGGAGCGGATAACATTCAGTACTTC. Translating it yields CASSLWGQGADNIQYF.

This clonotype was counted at least ten times. The chain uses TRBV11-2 and TRBJ2-3, with D possibly TRBD2 on 6 matching bases. CDR3 size: 15 residues. Germline V lookup: CDR1 SGHAT, CDR2 FQNNGV. V dropped 6 bases and J dropped 6 bases, with 19 bases sitting between them. CDR3 nucleotide sequence: TGTGCCAGCAGGCGCTGGGGCGGGGTGTTGGATACGCAGTATTTT. Amino acids: CASRRWGGVLDTQYF.

The chain recombines TRBV29-1 with TRBJ2-3; no reliable D call. The CDR3 runs to 12 residues. Germline V gives CDR1 SQVTM, CDR2 ANQGSEA. Trimming left V 2 bases short and J 2 bases short, with 5 bases between. The CDR3 spells CSVEPNTDTQYF. In DNA, the CDR3 is TGCAGCGTTGAACCAAACACAGATACGCAGTATTTT.

J is TRBJ1-6 and V is TRBV2; D is perhaps TRBD1 (5 bases). Germline assignment: CDR1 SNHLY and CDR2 FYNNEI. This CDR3 comprises 13 residues. V lost 7 bases, J lost 9 bases, and 13 bases lay in between. The CDR3, as DNA: TGTGCCAGCACGGGGCCCCCGGGTTCACCCCTCCACTTT. Protein: CASTGPPGSPLHF.

This sequence joins TRBV6-5 and TRBJ2-1, with 14 bases that match TRBD2. The CDR3 sequence is 16 residues long. CDR1 is MNHEY and CDR2 is SVGAGI in the germline V gene. J was trimmed by 9 bases and V by 2 bases; bases with no gene match: 6. CDR3 DNA: TGTGCCAGCAGTTACGCCGGGACTAGCGGGAGAGTTGAGCAGTTCTTC. Encoded protein: CASSYAGTSGRVEQFF.